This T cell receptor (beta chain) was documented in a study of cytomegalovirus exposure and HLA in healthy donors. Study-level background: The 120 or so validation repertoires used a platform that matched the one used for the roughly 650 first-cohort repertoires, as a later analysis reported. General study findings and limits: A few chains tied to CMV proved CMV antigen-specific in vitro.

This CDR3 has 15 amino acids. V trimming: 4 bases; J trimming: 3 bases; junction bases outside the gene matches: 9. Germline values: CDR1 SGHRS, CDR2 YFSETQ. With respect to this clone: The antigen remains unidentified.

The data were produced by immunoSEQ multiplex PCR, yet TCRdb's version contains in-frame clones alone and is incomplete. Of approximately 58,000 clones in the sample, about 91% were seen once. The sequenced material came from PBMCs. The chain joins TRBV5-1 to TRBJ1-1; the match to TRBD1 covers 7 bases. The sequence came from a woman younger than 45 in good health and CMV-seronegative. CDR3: CASSTATGHYTEAFF. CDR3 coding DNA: TGCGCCAGCAGCACGGCGACAGGGCATTACACTGAAGCTTTCTTT.